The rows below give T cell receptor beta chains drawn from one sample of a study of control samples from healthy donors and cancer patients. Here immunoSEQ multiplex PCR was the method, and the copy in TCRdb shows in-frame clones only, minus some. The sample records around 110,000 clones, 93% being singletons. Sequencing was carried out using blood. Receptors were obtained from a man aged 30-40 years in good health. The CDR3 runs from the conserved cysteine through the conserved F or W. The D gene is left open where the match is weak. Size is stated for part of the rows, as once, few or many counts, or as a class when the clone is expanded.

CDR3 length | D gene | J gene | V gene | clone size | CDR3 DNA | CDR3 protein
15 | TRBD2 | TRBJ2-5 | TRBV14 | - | TGTGCCAGCAGCCAAGAACTAGCGGCCCAAGAGACCCAGTACTTC | CASSQELAAQETQYF
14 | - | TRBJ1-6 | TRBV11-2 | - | TGTGCCAGCAGCTTCACAGGGATTAATTCACCCCTCCACTTT | CASSFTGINSPLHF
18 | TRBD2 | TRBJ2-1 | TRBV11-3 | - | TGTGCCAGCAGCCCCGCCGTGGGACTAGCGGGGGGTGACAATGAGCAGTTCTTC | CASSPAVGLAGGDNEQFF
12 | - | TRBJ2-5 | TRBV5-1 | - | TGCGCCAGTCGATGGAGCGGGGAGACCCAGTACTTC | CASRWSGETQYF
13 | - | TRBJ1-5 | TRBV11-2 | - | TGTGCCAGCAGCTTAGATCAGGGCCAGCCCCAGCATTTT | CASSLDQGQPQHF
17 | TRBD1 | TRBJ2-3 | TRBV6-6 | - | TGTGCCAGCAGTCCGGCCGGGACAGGGGGCCCCGCAGATACGCAGTATTTT | CASSPAGTGGPADTQYF
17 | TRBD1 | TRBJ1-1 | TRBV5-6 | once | TGTGCCAGCAGCCCGCCCCAGGGGGGCCTTAAAGACACTGAAGCTTTCTTT | CASSPPQGGLKDTEAFF
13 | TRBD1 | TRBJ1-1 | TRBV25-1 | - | TGTGCCAGCCGGGACAGGCTGAACACTGAAGCTTTCTTT | CASRDRLNTEAFF
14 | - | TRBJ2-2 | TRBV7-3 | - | TGTGCCAGCAGACCGCGAAGAAACACCGGGGAGCTGTTTTTT | CASRPRRNTGELFF
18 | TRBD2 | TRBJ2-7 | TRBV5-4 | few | TGTGCCAGCAGCGTCCGGGGAGCGGGGGGGCGGTCGTCCTACGAGCAGTACTTC | CASSVRGAGGRSSYEQYF
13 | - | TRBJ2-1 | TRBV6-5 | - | TGTGCCATTCGGCCCGGGGAGGACAATGAGCAGTTCTTC | CAIRPGEDNEQFF
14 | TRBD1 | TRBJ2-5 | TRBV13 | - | TGTGCCAGCAGCCTCGACAGGGGAAGAGAGACCCAGTACTTC | CASSLDRGRETQYF
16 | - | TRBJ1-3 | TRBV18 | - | TGTGCCAGCTCACCACCACGGACGATTTCTGGAAACACCATATATTTT | CASSPPRTISGNTIYF
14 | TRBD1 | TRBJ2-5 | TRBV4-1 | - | TGCGCCAGCAGCCAGAGGACAGGGGGAGAGACCCAGTACTTC | CASSQRTGGETQYF
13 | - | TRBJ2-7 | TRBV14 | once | TGTGCCAGCAGCCAATTACAGGGATCCGAGCAGTACTTC | CASSQLQGSEQYF
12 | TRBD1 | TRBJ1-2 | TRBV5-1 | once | TGCGCCAGCAGTACAGGGGGCTATGGCTACACCTTC | CASSTGGYGYTF
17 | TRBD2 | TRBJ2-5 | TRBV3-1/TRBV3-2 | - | TGTGCCAGCAGCCAAAGAACTAGCGCGGGGGTTAGGGAGACCCAGTACTTC | CASSQRTSAGVRETQYF
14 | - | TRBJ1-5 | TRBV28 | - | TGTGCCAGCAGTGTACCGGGACAAGTTCAGCCCCAGCATTTT | CASSVPGQVQPQHF
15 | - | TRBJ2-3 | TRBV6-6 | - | TGTGCCAGCAGTCCCCCTTTTGGGGACACAGATACGCAGTATTTT | CASSPPFGDTDTQYF
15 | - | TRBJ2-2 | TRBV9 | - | TGTGCCAGCAGCCCCCAAGGCAGGGGCGTCGGGGAGCTGTTTTTT | CASSPQGRGVGELFF
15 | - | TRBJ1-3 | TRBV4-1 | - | TGCGCCAGCAGCCCTACTACAGGGACCGGAAACACCATATATTTT | CASSPTTGTGNTIYF
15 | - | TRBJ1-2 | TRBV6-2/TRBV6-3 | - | TGTGCCAGCAGATACAACTATGGCCGGCTCTATGGCTACACCTTC | CASRYNYGRLYGYTF
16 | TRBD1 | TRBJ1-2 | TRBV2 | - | TGTGCCAGCAGTAAGGAACCGGGACAGGGGAAATCTGGCTACACCTTC | CASSKEPGQGKSGYTF
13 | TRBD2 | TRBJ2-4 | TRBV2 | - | TGTGCCAGCAGTCCTGTAGCGGGGGCGCATCAGTACTTC | CASSPVAGAHQYF
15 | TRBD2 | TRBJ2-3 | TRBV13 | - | TGTGCCAGCAGCTGGACTAGCGGGGTTCCGGATACGCAGTATTTT | CASSWTSGVPDTQYF
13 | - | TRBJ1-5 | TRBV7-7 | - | TGTGCCAGCAGCGAGAGGATCAATCAGCCCCAGCATTTT | CASSERINQPQHF
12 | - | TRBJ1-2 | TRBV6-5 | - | TGTGCCAGCAGGGACGACTCCTGGGGCTACACCTTC | CASRDDSWGYTF
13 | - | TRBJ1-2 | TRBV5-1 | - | TGCGCCAGCAGCTTGGACAGGCTCTATGGCTACACCTTC | CASSLDRLYGYTF
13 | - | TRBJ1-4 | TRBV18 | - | TGTGCCAGCTCACTAAAACAGGAAGGAGAGCTGTTTTTT | CASSLKQEGELFF
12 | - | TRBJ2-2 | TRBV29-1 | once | TGCAGCGCCCCCGGGGGCACCGGGGAGCTGTTTTTT | CSAPGGTGELFF
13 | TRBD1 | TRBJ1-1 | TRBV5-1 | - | TGCGCCAGCAGACCCGGGACAGGTTTGGAAGCTTTCTTT | CASRPGTGLEAFF
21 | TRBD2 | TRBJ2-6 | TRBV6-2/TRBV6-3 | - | TGTGCCAGCAGCCACGACTCCAATAGCGGGGGCTCTAGCTCTGGGGCCAACGTCCTGACTTTC | CASSHDSNSGGSSSGANVLTF
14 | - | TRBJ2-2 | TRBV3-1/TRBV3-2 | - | TGTGCCAGCAGCGGAAGCGGAGGCACCGGGGAGCTGTTTTTT | CASSGSGGTGELFF
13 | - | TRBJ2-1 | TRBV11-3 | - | TGTGCCAGCAGCTTAGGGCGTATGGATGAGCAGTTCTTC | CASSLGRMDEQFF
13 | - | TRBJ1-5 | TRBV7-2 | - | TGTGCCAGCAGCTTAGGGCCTGAACAGCCCCAGCATTTT | CASSLGPEQPQHF